These 5 T cell receptor beta chains share one sample of origin, sequenced in a study of blood T cell repertoires in COVID-19. Profiled with immunoSEQ multiplex PCR; TCRdb holds only in-frame clones, not every one. Of more than 130,000 clones listed, 88% are singletons. Specimen: peripheral blood. These receptors were obtained from a man aged 50-60 years with active or convalescent COVID-19.

The V gene is TRBV7-8, the J gene TRBJ2-2; D may be TRBD1 (5 bases). The V end was cut by 4 bases, the J end by 6 bases, with 12 bases between. The CDR3 has 14 amino acids. Germline CDR1 reads SGHVS; CDR2 reads FQNEAQ. DNA of the CDR3: TGTGCCAGCAGCTCAAGCAGGGTCGCCGGGGAGCTGTTTTTT. Translation gives CASSSSRVAGELFF. Full variable domain (remainder filled in from reference TRBV7-8 and TRBJ2-2): GAGVSQSPRYKVAKRGQDVALRCDPISGHVSLFWYQQALGQGPEFLTYFQNEAQLDKSGLPSDRFFAERPEGSVSTLKIQRTQQEDSAVYLCASSSSRVAGELFFGEGSRLTVL.

With respect to this clone: At the DNA level, this CDR3 is encoded by other sequences in the same sample as well. J is TRBJ1-5 and V is TRBV18; D possibly corresponds to TRBD1 (5 bases). V was trimmed by 3 bases and J by 0 bases, leaving 9 bases between them. This CDR3 comprises 15 residues. Per germline, CDR1 KGHSH and CDR2 LQKENI. The DNA for the CDR3 is TGTGCCAGCTCACCGGGGGGATATAGCAATCAGCCCCAGCATTTT. Residues: CASSPGGYSNQPQHF.

This chain links TRBV5-1 with TRBJ2-2; 7 bases map to TRBD1. The V gene's germline CDR1 is SGHRS and CDR2 YFSETQ. Losses at the gene ends were 0 bases for V and 1 base for J; bases not matched to a gene: 0. The CDR3 covers 15 residues. The CDR3 here is CASSLGTGNTGELFF. In nucleotides, the CDR3 is TGCGCCAGCAGCTTGGGGACAGGGAACACCGGGGAGCTGTTTTTT.

The chain employs TRBV7-3 and TRBJ2-7; 7 bases align to TRBD1. The CDR3 length is 18 residues. CDR1 is SGHTA and CDR2 is FQGTGA in the germline V gene. V was pared by 0 bases and J by 3 bases, with 14 bases of the junction left unmatched. For the CDR3, the DNA is TGTGCCAGCAGCTTAACGGGGGACAGACCCCTATTTAACTACGAGCAGTACTTC. It yields the protein CASSLTGDRPLFNYEQYF.

V gene TRBV12-3 or TRBV12-4 combines with J gene TRBJ1-1; D unresolved. V shed 6 bases and J shed 11 bases, with 16 bases lying between them. The length of the CDR3 is 12 residues. The CDR3 sequence is CASSYDIASAFF. The CDR3 DNA is TGTGCCAGCAGCTACGACATAGCTAGCGCTTTCTTT.